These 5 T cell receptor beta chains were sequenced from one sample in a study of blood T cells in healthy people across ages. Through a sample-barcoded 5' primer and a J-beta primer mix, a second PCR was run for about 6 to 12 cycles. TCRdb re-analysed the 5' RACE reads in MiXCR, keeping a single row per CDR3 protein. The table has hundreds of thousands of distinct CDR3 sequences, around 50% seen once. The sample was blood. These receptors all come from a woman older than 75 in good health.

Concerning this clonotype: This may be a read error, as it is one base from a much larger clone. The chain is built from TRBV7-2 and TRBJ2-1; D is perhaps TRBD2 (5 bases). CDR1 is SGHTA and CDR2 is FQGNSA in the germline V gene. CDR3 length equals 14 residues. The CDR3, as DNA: TGTGCCAGCAGCGTACCGACTCCGGGGAATGTGCAGTTCTTC. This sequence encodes CASSVPTPGNVQFF.

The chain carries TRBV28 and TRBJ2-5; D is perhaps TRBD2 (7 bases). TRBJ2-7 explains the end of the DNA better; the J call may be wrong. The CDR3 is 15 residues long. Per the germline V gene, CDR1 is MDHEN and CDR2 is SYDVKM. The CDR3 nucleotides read TGTGCCAGCAGTGTCAGCGCGGGGGCGCAGTACGAGCAGTACTTC. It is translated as CASSVSAGAQYEQYF.

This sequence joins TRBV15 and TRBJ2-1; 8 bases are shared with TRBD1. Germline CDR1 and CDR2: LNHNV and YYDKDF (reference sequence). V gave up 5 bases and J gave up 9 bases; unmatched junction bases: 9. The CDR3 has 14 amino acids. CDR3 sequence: CATSRNRGYFEQFF. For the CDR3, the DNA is TGTGCCACCAGCCGAAACAGGGGGTACTTTGAGCAGTTCTTC.

The CDR3 reads CSAHRTAGNEQFF. The CDR3 DNA reads TGCAGTGCACATAGGACTGCGGGAAATGAGCAGTTCTTC. The chain uses TRBV20-1 and TRBJ2-1; possible D gene TRBD2, 6 bases. CDR1 is DFQATT and CDR2 is SNEGSKA in the germline V gene (reference sequence). This CDR3 is 13 amino acids long. Trimming removed 6 bases at V and 7 bases at J, with 16 bases between.

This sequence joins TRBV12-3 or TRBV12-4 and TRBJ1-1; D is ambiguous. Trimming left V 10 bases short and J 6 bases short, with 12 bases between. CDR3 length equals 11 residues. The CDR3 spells CATSLRSEAFF. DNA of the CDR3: TGTGCCACCTCTCTGCGATCTGAAGCTTTCTTT.